These 12 T cell receptor beta chains share one sample of origin, sequenced in a study of pediatric ulcerative colitis. Using immunoSEQ multiplex PCR, the repertoire was profiled, and TCRdb retains in-frame clones only, with some absent. The sample lists 65,000 or so clones; roughly nine tenths were seen once. Input material: blood. The receptors here all came from a boy between 5 and 17 years old with severe ulcerative colitis.

This chain uses TRBV11-1 with TRBJ2-5; 8 bases fit TRBD2. The CDR3 loop spans 15 amino acids. The trim removed 5 bases at V and 5 bases at J, leaving 10 bases unmatched. The germline CDR1 and CDR2 sequences are SGHAT and FQDESV (reference sequence). The CDR3 region has the DNA TGTGCCAGCAGCGGGCAAGCGGGAGTGCGGGAGACCCAGTACTTC. Translating it yields CASSGQAGVRETQYF. Looking up the rest from reference TRBV11-1 and TRBJ2-5 gives the full variable domain: EAEVAQSPRYKITEKSQAVAFWCDPISGHATLYWYRQILGQGPELLVQFQDESVVDDSQLPKDRFSAERLKGVDSTLKIQPAELGDSAMYLCASSGQAGVRETQYFGPGTRLLVL.

This sequence joins TRBV7-9 and TRBJ1-2; tentative D call: TRBD1 (5 bases). CDR1 and CDR2 from the germline V gene are SEHNR and FQNEAQ (reference sequence). Trimming cost V 0 bases and J 0 bases, with 17 bases left between them. This CDR3 region has 18 residues. The CDR3 DNA reads TGTGCCAGCAGCTTAGCTGCCCGGGACTTAATAGCTAACTATGGCTACACCTTC. Its protein is CASSLAARDLIANYGYTF.

The chain uses TRBV27 and TRBJ2-1; TRBD1 might be the D (6 bases). The CDR3 is made up of 14 amino acids. The germline gives CDR1 MNHEY, CDR2 SMNVEV (reference sequence). V was cut by 6 bases and J by 7 bases, with 16 bases left in between. CDR3 loop: CASSLQGFGNEQFF. CDR3 DNA: TGTGCCAGCAGCTTACAGGGATTCGGTAATGAGCAGTTCTTC.

The chain joins TRBV4-1 to TRBJ2-7; tentatively, D is TRBD1 (6 bases). Germline V gene lookup returns CDR1 MGHRA and CDR2 YSYEKL. This CDR3 region has 15 residues. The germline V and J ends were trimmed by 7 bases and 2 bases, with 18 bases remaining between them. CDR3 DNA: TGCGCCAGCACCCTCACTCCCACAGGGCCCTACGAGCAGTACTTC. Its translation is CASTLTPTGPYEQYF.

The CDR3 nucleotides are TGTGCCAGCAGCCAAGAAGGGGTGGGACCTTTTAGCAATCAGCCCCAGCATTTT. It encodes CASSQEGVGPFSNQPQHF. The V and J genes are TRBV4-2 and TRBJ1-5; perhaps TRBD1 as D (5 bases). The CDR3 runs to 18 residues. Germline V CDR1 and CDR2: LGHNA, YNFKEQ. V was shortened by 0 bases and J by 0 bases, with 15 bases between the two germline ends.

The sample holds one count of this clone. The chain has TRBV7-6 and TRBJ2-7, with D tentatively TRBD1 (5 bases). Germline values: CDR1 SGHVS, CDR2 FNYEAQ. The CDR3 covers 11 residues. V lost 4 bases to trimming and J lost 9 bases, with 10 bases between them. The CDR3 nucleotides are TGTGCCAGCAGCTCCGACAGCTGGCAGTACTTC. Encoded protein: CASSSDSWQYF.

The CDR3 bases are TGTGCCAGCAGTTTGATGGTTATGGGACAGGACCTTTACGAGCAGTACTTC. Residues: CASSLMVMGQDLYEQYF. V is TRBV28 and J is TRBJ2-7; 8 bases line up with TRBD1. This CDR3 comprises 17 residues. Germline V gene data show CDR1 as MDHEN and CDR2 as SYDVKM. V shed 3 bases and J 4 bases; nucleotides not matched to a gene: 14.

V usage is TRBV5-1 and J usage is TRBJ1-3, with 9 bases lining up with TRBD1. Germline values: CDR1 SGHRS, CDR2 YFSETQ. The ends lost 4 bases at V and 1 base at J; junction bases unmatched: 3. CDR3 length equals 15 residues. The CDR3 bases are TGCGCCAGCAGCGGAGGGACAGGGTCTGGAAACACCATATATTTT. Encoded protein: CASSGGTGSGNTIYF.

The V call is TRBV18, the J call TRBJ1-1; no reliable D call. This CDR3 has 12 amino acids. With 3 bases removed from V and 1 base from J, the gap between germline ends came to 3 bases. Per the germline V gene, CDR1 is KGHSH and CDR2 is LQKENI. CDR3 nucleotides: TGTGCCAGCTCACCGGAGAACACTGAAGCTTTCTTT. This encodes CASSPENTEAFF.

The V call is TRBV18, the J call TRBJ2-4; TRBD2 matches at 13 bases. Losses at the gene ends were 2 bases for V and 1 base for J; bases not matched to a gene: 5. This CDR3 is 18 amino acids long. CDR1 and CDR2 (germline): KGHSH, LQKENI. The CDR3 bases are TGTGCCAGCTCACCATTCGAGACTAGCGGGAGGGCCAAAAACATTCAGTACTTC. Translation: CASSPFETSGRAKNIQYF.

This sequence joins TRBV5-1 and TRBJ1-1, with TRBD1 as a possible D gene (6 bases). Germline V gene data show CDR1 as SGHRS and CDR2 as YFSETQ. The CDR3 extends over 19 amino acids. V was shortened by 0 bases and J by 5 bases, with 26 bases between the two germline ends. CDR3 bases: TGCGCCAGCAGCTTGGCTCGGTCCCTCGGGGGGCAGAATGCGACTGAAGCTTTCTTT. This translates into CASSLARSLGGQNATEAFF. Full variable domain (rest looked up from reference TRBV5-1 and TRBJ1-1): KAGVTQTPRYLIKTRGQQVTLSCSPISGHRSVSWYQQTPGQGLQFLFEYFSETQRNKGNFPGRFSGRQFSNSRSEMNVSTLELGDSALYLCASSLARSLGGQNATEAFFGQGTRLTVV.

V gene TRBV27 combines with J gene TRBJ2-7; no reliable D call. This CDR3 spans 13 amino acids. V lost 2 bases and J lost 4, with 9 bases in between. CDR1 and CDR2 (germline): MNHEY, SMNVEV (reference sequence). CDR3 amino acids: CASSLVVGYEQYF. The CDR3 DNA is TGTGCCAGCAGTTTAGTTGTAGGTTACGAGCAGTACTTC.